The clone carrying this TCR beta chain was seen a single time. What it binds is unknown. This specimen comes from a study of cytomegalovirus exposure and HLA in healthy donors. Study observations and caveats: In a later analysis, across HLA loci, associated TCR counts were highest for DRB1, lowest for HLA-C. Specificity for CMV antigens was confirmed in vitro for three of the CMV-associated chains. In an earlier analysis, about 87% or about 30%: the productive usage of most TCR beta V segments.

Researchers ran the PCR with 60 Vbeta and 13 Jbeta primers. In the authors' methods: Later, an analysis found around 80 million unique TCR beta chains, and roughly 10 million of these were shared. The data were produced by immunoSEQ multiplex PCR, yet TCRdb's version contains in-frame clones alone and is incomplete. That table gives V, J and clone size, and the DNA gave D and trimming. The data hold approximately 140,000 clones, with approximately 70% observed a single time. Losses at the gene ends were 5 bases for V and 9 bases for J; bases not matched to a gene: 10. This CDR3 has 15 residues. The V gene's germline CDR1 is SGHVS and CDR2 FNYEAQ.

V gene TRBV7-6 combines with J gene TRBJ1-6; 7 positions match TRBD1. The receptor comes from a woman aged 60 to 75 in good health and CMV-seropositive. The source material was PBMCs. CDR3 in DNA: TGTGCCAGCAGCGTATTAACAGGGGTCGGTTCACCCCTCCACTTT. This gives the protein CASSVLTGVGSPLHF.